This TCR beta chain originates from a study of CD8+ T cells in alopecia areata. The overall study: Female C3H/HeJ mice aged about 6-11 weeks received skin from spontaneously alopecic C3H/HeJ graft donors aged roughly 6-12 months.

Study conclusions and caveats: Sequencing of scalp samples also captures resident alphabeta T cells of normal skin.

V gave up 1 base and J gave up 3 bases, with 6 bases separating them. Germline CDR1 NSHNY, CDR2 SYGAGN. CDR3 length: 13 residues. On this clone itself: Its specificity is unknown. A much bigger clone sits one base away, suggesting this may be a read error. Genes and germline come from the mouse. The read stops 4 residues short of the end of the CDR3; the missing end is completed from the germline J gene. This specimen includes other DNA sequences encoding the same CDR3.

A sort of pooled cutaneous lymph node cells used CD4, CD8alpha, NKG2D, NKG2ACE and other stains. Extraction and reverse transcription of RNA yielded cDNA as the sequencing template. This table comes from immunoSEQ multiplex PCR, and its TCRdb copy is limited to in-frame clones, with some not included. The sample includes approximately 300,000 clones, none of them occurring once. This chain connects TRBV13-1 to TRBJ2-3, with D maybe TRBD2 (6 bases). The receptor was derived from a C3H/HeJ mouse with alopecia areata. Mice of this strain are of MHC haplotype H2-k. What was sequenced was CD4+ T cells sorted from a lymph node. CDR3 amino acids: CASSDWGAETLYF. CDR3 DNA (partial): TGTGCCAGCAGTGATTGGGGGGCAGAA.